Each of the 27 T cell receptor beta chains below was sequenced from the same sample in a study of T cells after yellow fever vaccination. TCRdb reanalysed the 5' RACE reads using MiXCR and keeps one entry per CDR3 protein. The sample contains about 370,000 distinct CDR3 sequences, more than 9% of which appear only once. The material was PBMCs, obtained on the day of the first yellow fever vaccination. All receptors come from a man aged 18 to 29 who received the YFV17D yellow fever vaccine.

This clonotype was recorded many times. The chain recombines TRBV7-7 with TRBJ2-5; 8 bases match TRBD2. The CDR3 runs 14 residues. V gave up 5 bases and J gave up 2 bases; unmatched junction bases: 4. CDR1 and CDR2 from the germline V gene are SSHAT and FNYEAQ (reference sequence). For the CDR3, the DNA is TGTGCCAGCAGCCCCGGACTAGCTCAAGAGACCCAGTACTTC. Protein: CASSPGLAQETQYF.

This clonotype was detected many times. This chain connects TRBV7-2 to TRBJ1-5; perhaps TRBD1 as D (5 bases). The germline CDR1 and CDR2 sequences are SGHTA and FQGNSA. This CDR3 contains 15 residues. V lost 4 bases, J lost 7 bases, and 17 bases lay in between. This CDR3 is CASSSLTAGRQPQHF. The CDR3 nucleotides are TGTGCCAGCAGCTCGCTGACAGCGGGTCGGCAGCCCCAGCATTTT.

This clonotype has at least ten counts. This chain joins TRBV12-3 or TRBV12-4 and TRBJ2-5; D could derive from TRBD1 or TRBD2 (7 bases each). The CDR3 contains 14 residues. V lost 6 bases, J lost 3 bases, and 14 bases lay in between. The CDR3 sequence: CASSPTGREETQYF. CDR3 nucleotide sequence: TGTGCCAGCAGCCCGACAGGGAGGGAAGAGACCCAGTACTTC.

This rearrangement joins TRBV5-1 to TRBJ2-5, with no clear D. The germline V gene has CDR1 SGHRS and CDR2 YFSETQ. Trimming cost V 0 bases and J 0 bases, with 12 bases left between them. This CDR3 region has 16 residues. CDR3 protein: CASSLEVYKDQETQYF. CDR3 DNA: TGCGCCAGCAGCTTGGAGGTCTACAAGGACCAAGAGACCCAGTACTTC.

A word on this clonotype: Sequence at one end of the junction differs from germline and may be a read error. This chain uses TRBV24-1 with TRBJ2-5; 13 positions agree with TRBD2. CDR1 is KGHDR, CDR2 SFDVKD, per germline. The CDR3 runs to 17 residues. CDR3 sequence reads: CASSDPGLAGEWETQYF. In nucleotides, the CDR3 is TGTGCCTCCAGTGATCCCGGACTAGCGGGGGAGTGGGAGACCCAGTACTTC.

This clonotype has a handful of counts. The V call is TRBV7-2, the J call TRBJ2-3; D assignment may be TRBD1 or TRBD2 (5 bases each). Germline loops: CDR1 SGHTA, CDR2 FQGNSA. V lost 3 bases, J lost 2 bases, and 12 bases lay in between. The CDR3 consists of 15 residues. The CDR3 sequence is CASSFTGPATDTQYF. CDR3 nucleotide sequence: TGTGCCAGCAGCTTTACGGGACCGGCCACAGATACGCAGTATTTT.

The rearrangement links TRBV7-6 to TRBJ2-5; maybe TRBD2 (6 bases). The CDR3 covers 15 residues. Germline-derived CDR1 and CDR2 are SGHVS and FNYEAQ. V was shortened by 1 base and J by 5 bases, with 14 bases between the two germline ends. The CDR3 here is CASSLVNGGLETQYF. CDR3 sequence (DNA): TGTGCCAGCAGCTTAGTCAACGGGGGTTTGGAGACCCAGTACTTC.

This clonotype was counted only a few times. The V gene is TRBV5-1, the J gene TRBJ1-4, with 9 bases matching TRBD1. CDR3 length: 16 amino acids. The V and J ends lost 4 bases and 7 bases, in that order; junction bases with no gene match: 11. Germline assignment: CDR1 SGHRS and CDR2 YFSETQ. The CDR3: CASSRQGDWKGEKLFF. In nucleotides, the CDR3 is TGCGCCAGCAGCCGACAGGGGGATTGGAAAGGTGAAAAACTGTTTTTT.

The chain employs TRBV14 and TRBJ2-3; tentative D call: TRBD1 (5 bases). V shed 2 bases and J shed 0 bases, with 12 bases lying between them. This CDR3 has 16 amino acids. From germline, CDR1 is SGHDN and CDR2 FVKESK. The CDR3, as DNA: TGTGCCAGCAGCCAACAAGGGGCCTCCAGCACAGATACGCAGTATTTT. Its protein is CASSQQGASSTDTQYF.

The chain employs TRBV27 and TRBJ2-3; the D is unclear. CDR3 size: 15 residues. Germline V gives CDR1 MNHEY, CDR2 SMNVEV (reference sequence). V gave up 6 bases and J gave up 1 base, with 14 bases separating them. This CDR3 reads CASRMSGLGTDTQYF. In nucleotides, the CDR3 is TGTGCCAGCAGAATGTCAGGCCTTGGCACAGATACGCAGTATTTT.

V is TRBV30 and J is TRBJ1-2; TRBD1 aligns across 7 bases. This CDR3 is built from 13 residues. J gave up 3 bases and V 6 bases, and 7 bases lay outside the gene matches. From germline, CDR1 is GTSNPN and CDR2 SVGIG (reference sequence). As DNA, the CDR3 is TGTGCCTGTTCCGGGACAGAAGACTATGGCTACACCTTC. Protein product: CACSGTEDYGYTF.

J is TRBJ2-2 and V is TRBV11-2; TRBD2 might be the D (6 bases). This CDR3 spans 14 amino acids. From germline, CDR1 is SGHAT and CDR2 FQNNGV. Trimming left V 3 bases short and J 7 bases short, with 12 bases between. The CDR3 here is CASSFPGGGGELFF. CDR3 DNA sequence: TGTGCCAGCAGCTTTCCCGGGGGTGGCGGGGAGCTGTTTTTT.

The chain uses TRBV7-2 and TRBJ2-7, with 7 bases fitting TRBD2. The V gene's germline CDR1 is SGHTA and CDR2 FQGNSA. The CDR3 runs 14 residues. The junction had 17 bases not matched to a gene; V was cut back by 5 bases and J by 13 bases. The CDR3 loop is CASSPYMEASGPYF. The CDR3 bases are TGTGCCAGCAGCCCCTATATGGAGGCTAGCGGACCTTACTTC. Full variable domain (outside the CDR3, taken from reference TRBV7-2 and TRBJ2-7): GAGVSQSPSNKVTEKGKDVELRCDPISGHTALYWYRQSLGQGLEFLIYFQGNSAPDKSGLPSDRFSAERTGGSVSTLTIQRTQQEDSAVYLCASSPYMEASGPYFGPGTRLTVT.

This clonotype has just a few counts. J is TRBJ2-1 and V is TRBV27, with D possibly matching TRBD2 (5 bases). The CDR3 consists of 13 residues. V was clipped by 5 bases and J by 8 bases, with 13 bases between them. The germline V gene has CDR1 MNHEY and CDR2 SMNVEV (reference sequence). The CDR3 nucleotides are TGTGCCAGCAGTCCGAACTGGGGAGATGAGCAGTTCTTC. Translating it yields CASSPNWGDEQFF.

In its sample, this clonotype was seen once. This rearrangement joins TRBV5-4 to TRBJ1-4; D is possibly TRBD1 (5 bases). Looked up from germline, CDR1 is SGHNT and CDR2 is YYREEE (reference sequence). This CDR3 is built from 15 residues. The V and J ends lost 7 bases and 3 bases respectively, with 16 bases between them. Here the CDR3 DNA reads TGTGCCAGCTCCCTGGGGGTGATTCCTAATGAAAAACTGTTTTTT. It is translated as CASSLGVIPNEKLFF.

DNA of the CDR3: TGTGCCAGCAGCCCCCGATCAGGGAGCACTGAAGCTTTCTTT. The encoded protein is CASSPRSGSTEAFF. The V call is TRBV14, the J call TRBJ1-1; tentatively, D is TRBD1 (5 bases). Per germline, CDR1 SGHDN and CDR2 FVKESK. CDR3 length equals 14 residues. Trimming removed 4 bases from V and 4 bases from J, with 13 bases in between. The full variable domain, rest sourced from reference TRBV14 and TRBJ1-1, is EAGVTQFPSHSVIEKGQTVTLRCDPISGHDNLYWYRRVMGKEIKFLLHFVKESKQDESGMPNNRFLAERTGGTYSTLKVQPAELEDSGVYFCASSPRSGSTEAFFGQGTRLTVV.

This clonotype occurred many times. The V gene is TRBV5-1, the J gene TRBJ2-2, with TRBD2 matching 14 bases. CDR3 length: 14 residues. Germline V CDR1 and CDR2: SGHRS, YFSETQ. V trimming: 7 bases; J trimming: 5 bases; junction bases outside the gene matches: 1. The CDR3 protein is CASRTSGGTGELFF. CDR3 DNA sequence: TGCGCCAGCCGGACTAGCGGGGGGACCGGGGAGCTGTTTTTT.

The sample holds a few counts of this clonotype. This chain uses TRBV12-3 or TRBV12-4 with TRBJ1-5; D is uncertain. V was shortened by 8 bases and J by 7 bases, with 15 bases between the two germline ends. The CDR3 has 13 residues. CDR3 sequence reads: CASAAGPYQPQHF. The CDR3, as DNA: TGTGCCAGCGCCGCCGGACCTTACCAGCCCCAGCATTTT.

The table lists this clonotype with a few counts. DNA for the CDR3: TGTGCCAGCAGCCTCGTTGGGGGGCTGGGAACCAGCGGCTACACCTTC. This gives the protein CASSLVGGLGTSGYTF. The rearrangement joins TRBV5-5 to TRBJ1-2; the D gene is possibly TRBD1 (6 bases). Trimming removed 4 bases from V and 8 bases from J, with 24 bases in between. The length of the CDR3 is 16 residues. From germline, CDR1 is SGHKS and CDR2 YYEKEE (reference sequence).

This clonotype was seen at least ten times. The V call is TRBV7-2, the J call TRBJ2-7, with D unresolved. The V gene's germline CDR1 is SGHTA and CDR2 FQGNSA. The CDR3 covers 15 residues. V dropped 2 bases and J dropped 1 base, with 12 bases sitting between them. CDR3: CASSLFGSVSYEQYF. The CDR3 DNA reads as TGTGCCAGCAGCTTATTCGGCTCCGTGTCCTACGAGCAGTACTTC.

This clonotype was observed once. J is TRBJ2-7 and V is TRBV6-1, with 8 bases identical to TRBD1. Germline V gene data show CDR1 as MNHNS and CDR2 as SASEGT. Losses at the gene ends were 2 bases for V and 2 bases for J; bases not matched to a gene: 5. This CDR3 region has 15 residues. CDR3 DNA: TGTGCCAGCAGTGAAAACCGGGACAGGCCCTACGAGCAGTACTTC. Amino acid sequence: CASSENRDRPYEQYF.

This chain joins TRBV6-1 and TRBJ2-7; D may be TRBD1 (5 bases). With 6 bases removed from V and 7 bases from J, the gap between germline ends came to 13 bases. CDR3 size: 12 residues. CDR1 is MNHNS and CDR2 is SASEGT in the germline V gene. Here the CDR3 reads CASSSRQMEQYV. CDR3 nucleotides: TGTGCCAGCAGCTCAAGACAGATGGAGCAGTACGTC.

This clonotype occurred many times. The CDR3 DNA reads TGTGCCAGCAGCTGGGACAGCACAGATACGCAGTATTTT. It translates to CASSWDSTDTQYF. The rearrangement uses TRBV11-2 and TRBJ2-3; D is perhaps TRBD1 or TRBD2 (5 bases each). The CDR3 has 13 residues. Germline CDR1 reads SGHAT; CDR2 reads FQNNGV. V was pared by 4 bases and J by 0 bases, with 5 bases between.

The V call is TRBV24-1, the J call TRBJ1-1; a possible D gene is TRBD1 (5 bases). Germline V gives CDR1 KGHDR, CDR2 SFDVKD. This CDR3 spans 14 amino acids. The V end lost 7 bases, the J end lost 4 bases, and 15 bases lay between the germline ends. CDR3 region: CATSEGAGGTEAFF. The DNA for the CDR3 is TGTGCCACCAGCGAAGGGGCCGGCGGCACTGAAGCTTTCTTT.

This clonotype was seen a handful of times. J is TRBJ2-3 and V is TRBV5-5; D unclear. V lost 0 bases, J lost 0 bases, and 14 bases lay in between. The CDR3 extends over 17 amino acids. Looked up from germline, CDR1 is SGHKS and CDR2 is YYEKEE (reference sequence). CDR3 in DNA: TGTGCCAGCAGCTTGGTTTTTACTGACTCTAGCACAGATACGCAGTATTTT. Translated: CASSLVFTDSSTDTQYF.

This clonotype was counted a few times. The chain uses TRBV20-1 and TRBJ2-3; 9 bases fit TRBD2. CDR3 size: 14 residues. After removal of 6 bases from V and 1 base from J, the junction contained 5 bases not matched to a gene. In germline, CDR1 is DFQATT, CDR2 SNEGSKA (reference sequence). CDR3 protein: CSATRGGRTDTQYF. The CDR3 nucleotides are TGCAGTGCCACGCGGGGGGGGCGCACAGATACGCAGTATTTT.

The chain employs TRBV15 and TRBJ2-1; D uncertain. Germline CDR1 is LNHNV and CDR2 is YYDKDF (reference sequence). The CDR3 length is 13 residues. V was shortened by 0 bases and J by 9 bases, with 9 bases between the two germline ends. Here the CDR3 reads CATSRDLAIEQFF. DNA for the CDR3: TGTGCCACCAGCAGAGATCTGGCTATTGAGCAGTTCTTC.